This TCR beta chain is from a study of blood T cell repertoires in COVID-19. Study at large: COVID-19 samples collected from the United States, Italy and Spain covered acute and convalescent phases.

This clone was seen a single time. Assay: immunoSEQ multiplex PCR; the TCRdb copy retains only in-frame clones and omits some. The sample shows some 180,000 clones, approximately 85% of them seen only once. Input material: peripheral blood. This clonotype was sampled from a woman aged 55 to 70 with acute or convalescent COVID-19.

Here the CDR3 reads CASSLGLAGGKDTQYF. The CDR3 nucleotides read TGTGCCAGCAGCTTGGGACTAGCGGGAGGAAAAGATACGCAGTATTTT. The V and J genes are TRBV11-3 and TRBJ2-3; 15 nucleotides align to TRBD2. The germline gives CDR1 SGHNT, CDR2 YENEEA. With 3 bases clipped from V and 5 bases from J, the junction kept 3 bases outside the gene matches. CDR3 length equals 16 residues.